This T cell receptor beta chain was retrieved from a study of cytomegalovirus exposure and HLA in healthy donors. Looking at the study overall: The 100 million to 120 million unique TCR beta sequences, from approximately 170 million T cells, were found by an earlier analysis.

The PCR was carried out with 60 Vbeta primers and 13 Jbeta primers. Clones were sequenced by immunoSEQ multiplex PCR, and TCRdb holds only the in-frame ones, with some missing. The table lists about 160,000 clones, approximately 84% of them singletons. With 2 bases clipped from V and 2 bases from J, the junction kept 2 bases outside the gene matches. CDR1 and CDR2 (germline): MNHEY, SMNVEV (reference sequence). CDR3 length equals 14 residues. Study outcomes and limitations: When a later analysis was performed, an Asian-associated ancestry cluster reportedly had fewer N-insertions than the roughly 700-donor mean. It emerged from a later analysis that several of the most significant clusters appeared to be linked to common viral pathogens. TCR beta sequences numbering 15,000 to 20,000 were associated with HLA alleles at 0.05 false discovery rate in a later analysis.

Remarks on this clone: The antigen is undetermined. Other nucleotide sequences from this sample produce the same CDR3.

Material for sequencing was PBMCs. V gene TRBV27 combines with J gene TRBJ1-1; 7 bases map to TRBD1. This receptor was obtained from a man aged 45-65 years in good health and CMV-seropositive. CDR3 region: CASSLRQGNTEAFF. CDR3 bases: TGTGCCAGCAGTTTACGACAGGGAAACACTGAAGCTTTCTTT.